This is a list of T cell receptor beta chains from one sample in a study of T cells after posttransplantation cyclophosphamide. Only in-frame clones appear in the TCRdb table, and some are missing; sequencing was by immunoSEQ multiplex PCR. The sample contains 5,400 or so clones, roughly four fifths of which appear only once. Source: CD4+ T cells sorted from blood, taken approximately 330 days after allogeneic stem cell transplant with posttransplant cyclophosphamide. The receptors stem from a male patient aged 45-60 years who received an allogeneic stem cell transplant from a related donor and was CMV-positive. A share of the T cells may be of graft donor origin. Each CDR3 is given with its conserved first and last residue. D genes are given only for firm matches. Part of the rows lack a size; the others show once, few, many or a class for expanded clones.

D | J | size | V | DNA | CDR3
- | TRBJ1-5 | - | TRBV2 | TGTGCCAGCAGTGAAGCCCTGGCGGGCAATCAGCCCCAGCATTTT | CASSEALAGNQPQHF
TRBD1 | TRBJ1-6 | - | TRBV6-5 | TGTGCCAGCAGTTACTCCGCCGGGACAGGGAGATCACCCCTCCACTTT | CASSYSAGTGRSPLHF
TRBD1 | TRBJ2-5 | - | TRBV11-2 | TGTGCCAGCAGCCCTTCGACAGGGGGCGAGGAGACCCAGTACTTC | CASSPSTGGEETQYF
TRBD1 | TRBJ1-1 | few | TRBV29-1 | TGCAGCGTTATCACAGGGGGTAACACTGAAGCTTTCTTT | CSVITGGNTEAFF
- | TRBJ1-1 | - | TRBV18 | TGTGCCAGCTCACCACGGGGAGGGGTCAACACTGAAGCTTTCTTT | CASSPRGGVNTEAFF
- | TRBJ2-7 | - | TRBV11-2 | TGTGCCAGCAGCCTCGGACAGAGCTACGAGCAGTACTTC | CASSLGQSYEQYF
- | TRBJ2-3 | - | TRBV6-5 | TGTGCCAGCAGGGCGACGGGACTTAGCACAGATACGCAGTATTTT | CASRATGLSTDTQYF
TRBD1 | TRBJ1-4 | once | TRBV28 | TGTGCCAGCAGTCTAGGGACAGGGTATGAAAAACTGTTTTTT | CASSLGTGYEKLFF
- | TRBJ1-1 | - | TRBV18 | TGTGCCAGCTCACTAGAGAACACTGAAGCTTTCTTT | CASSLENTEAFF
- | TRBJ1-2 | - | TRBV7-9 | TGTGCCAGCAGCTTAGATCGGGACTCCCCGAGGTACACCTTC | CASSLDRDSPRYTF
TRBD1 | TRBJ1-1 | - | TRBV11-3 | TGTGCCAGCAGCTTAGATGGGCGACAGGGGGAAACTGAAGCTTTCTTT | CASSLDGRQGETEAFF